This is a list of T cell receptor beta chains from one sample in a study of vaccination effects on CD4 cells after COVID-19. These receptors lack a known antigen. Assay used: immunoSEQ multiplex PCR; TCRdb lists only in-frame clones, some missing. This table has 50,000 to 80,000 clones, 65% to 80% appearing once. Sequencing used CD4+ T cells from PBMCs cultured without peptide, obtained after COVID-19 vaccination. Every receptor here comes from a human donor who received a COVID-19 vaccine. The conserved cysteine and the conserved F or W are not part of the CDR3 here. The size of a clone is reported for some rows only, either as once, few or many, or as a class for expanded clones.

CDR3: ASNLQGSSYNEQF
V: TRBV2
size: NA
J: TRBJ2-1

CDR3: ASSPLADTQY
V: TRBV18
size: NA
J: TRBJ2-3

CDR3: ASSLVPGGNEQF
V: TRBV13
size: NA
J: TRBJ2-1

CDR3: ASSSPGQGVETQY
V: TRBV28
size: NA
J: TRBJ2-5

CDR3: ASSLQGEGETQY
V: TRBV5-1
size: NA
J: TRBJ2-5

CDR3: ASTSAGAYETQY
V: TRBV28
size: NA
J: TRBJ2-5

CDR3: ASSQGDRGKGDTQY
V: TRBV14
size: NA
J: TRBJ2-3

CDR3: ASSYTQGRVETQY
V: TRBV5-5
size: NA
J: TRBJ2-5

CDR3: ASSLGRVLT
V: TRBV7-8
size: NA
J: TRBJ2-6

CDR3: ASSRRYNEQF
V: TRBV5-1
size: NA
J: TRBJ2-1

CDR3: ASPPRGGGTDTQY
V: TRBV28
size: NA
J: TRBJ2-3

CDR3: ASSSLGQGQETQY
V: TRBV5-1
size: few
J: TRBJ2-5

CDR3: ASSTDINYGYT
V: TRBV7-9
size: NA
J: TRBJ1-2

CDR3: ASSPTAGGYNTGELF
V: TRBV9
size: NA
J: TRBJ2-2

CDR3: ASSGEGDQPQH
V: TRBV2
size: NA
J: TRBJ1-5

CDR3: AAHRGETQY
V: TRBV2
size: NA
J: TRBJ2-5

CDR3: ASSQEGGAGGETQY
V: TRBV4-2
size: NA
J: TRBJ2-5

CDR3: ASRAETYTEAF
V: TRBV2
size: NA
J: TRBJ1-1

CDR3: ASRGTGRGNEQF
V: TRBV11-2
size: few
J: TRBJ2-1

CDR3: ASSLGSGAITDTQY
V: TRBV5-1
size: NA
J: TRBJ2-3

CDR3: AISYSSSTDTQY
V: TRBV10-3
size: NA
J: TRBJ2-3

CDR3: ASSDLNGRFEKLF
V: TRBV28
size: NA
J: TRBJ1-4

CDR3: ASSFPLADEQF
V: TRBV7-2
size: NA
J: TRBJ2-1

CDR3: AWSVGGGQPQH
V: TRBV30
size: NA
J: TRBJ1-5

CDR3: ASSFSGGGSPLH
V: TRBV27
size: NA
J: TRBJ1-6

CDR3: ASRLQTSTDTQY
V: TRBV2
size: NA
J: TRBJ2-3

CDR3: AIKAELGYGYT
V: TRBV10-3
size: NA
J: TRBJ1-2

CDR3: ASSGSNQPQH
V: TRBV2
size: NA
J: TRBJ1-5